The rows below give T cell receptor beta chains drawn from one sample of a study of blood T cell repertoires in COVID-19. Produced via immunoSEQ multiplex PCR; TCRdb's table is partial and in-frame only. The sample holds 180,000 or so clones, almost 90% seen once. The sample comprised peripheral blood. All receptors derive from a man aged 18 to 29 with active or convalescent COVID-19. The CDR3 runs from the conserved cysteine through the conserved F or W. D genes are given only for firm matches. Clone size is stated in some rows and not others, as once, few, many or a class when expanded.

clone size | J gene | D gene | V gene | CDR3 DNA | CDR3 protein
. | TRBJ2-5 | . | TRBV6-2/TRBV6-3 | TGTGCCAGCAGTTACTCCAACAGGAGAGAGACCCAGTACTTC | CASSYSNRRETQYF
. | TRBJ1-2 | TRBD1 | TRBV18 | TGTGCCAGCTCACCAGCGGGACAGGGCGCTAACTATGGCTACACCTTC | CASSPAGQGANYGYTF
. | TRBJ2-7 | TRBD1 | TRBV18 | TGTGCCAGCTCACCCACGACAGGGGGTCGAGACGAGCAGTACTTC | CASSPTTGGRDEQYF
. | TRBJ2-2 | . | TRBV5-1 | TGCGCCAGCAGCTTGGTGAGGACTGGCACCGGGGAGCTGTTTTTT | CASSLVRTGTGELFF
once | TRBJ2-7 | TRBD1 | TRBV6-2/TRBV6-3 | TGTGCCAGCAGTCCCCTGACCGGGACAGGACCCGACGAGCAGTACTTC | CASSPLTGTGPDEQYF
. | TRBJ1-5 | . | TRBV2 | TGTGCCAGCAGCAGAAATAGCAATCAGCCCCAGCATTTT | CASSRNSNQPQHF
. | TRBJ2-3 | . | TRBV5-1 | TGCGCCGTCGGAGATGGGGATACGCAGTATTTT | CAVGDGDTQYF
. | TRBJ1-5 | TRBD1 | TRBV6-5 | TGTGCCAGCAGTTACCTAGACAGGGTAGATCAGCCCCAGCATTTT | CASSYLDRVDQPQHF
. | TRBJ2-3 | . | TRBV4-3 | TGCGCCAGCAGCCAAGGGGCCGGCAGCACAGATACGCAGTATTTT | CASSQGAGSTDTQYF
. | TRBJ2-7 | TRBD1 | TRBV27 | TGTGCCAGCAGTCCGGGACAGAGCTACGAGCAGTACTTC | CASSPGQSYEQYF
. | TRBJ2-1 | TRBD2 | TRBV5-5 | TGTGCCAGCAGCCCCGGACTAGCGGACATGAATGAGCAGTTCTTC | CASSPGLADMNEQFF
. | TRBJ2-5 | . | TRBV18 | TGTGCCAGCTCACCACGACAGACCCAAGAGACCCAGTACTTC | CASSPRQTQETQYF
. | TRBJ1-4 | TRBD1 | TRBV3-1/TRBV3-2 | TGTGCCAGCAGCCAAGTTGGGACAGGGTTTGAAAAACTGTTTTTT | CASSQVGTGFEKLFF
. | TRBJ2-1 | . | TRBV21-1 | TGTGCCAGCAGCAAGGGCGGGAGGGGCTCCTACAATGAGCAGTTCTTC | CASSKGGRGSYNEQFF
few | TRBJ1-2 | TRBD1 | TRBV6-1 | TGTGCCAGCAGTGAAGCCGACGGGACAGGGGGCTATGGCTACACCTTC | CASSEADGTGGYGYTF
. | TRBJ2-3 | . | TRBV19 | TGTGCCAGTAGTATAGGGGGGGTAGGAACTAGCACAGATACGCAGTATTTT | CASSIGGVGTSTDTQYF
. | TRBJ1-2 | . | TRBV21-1 | TGTGCCAGCCCGGACAGGTCCTATGGCTACACCTTC | CASPDRSYGYTF
. | TRBJ2-1 | TRBD2 | TRBV9 | TGTGCCAGCAGCGTAGGACTAGCGGAGTACAATGAGCAGTTCTTC | CASSVGLAEYNEQFF
few | TRBJ2-7 | TRBD2 | TRBV6-1 | TGTGCCAGCAGTAAAGTCGGGCTAGCGGCCAATCCTACGTCCTACGAGCAGTACTTC | CASSKVGLAANPTSYEQYF
. | TRBJ1-1 | . | TRBV7-3 | TGTGCCAGCAGCCGAGACATGAACACTGAAGCTTTCTTT | CASSRDMNTEAFF
. | TRBJ2-2 | TRBD2 | TRBV18 | TGTGCCAGCTCACGGGATAGCGGGAGTAACGGGGAGCTGTTTTTT | CASSRDSGSNGELFF
. | TRBJ1-5 | TRBD1 | TRBV12-3/TRBV12-4 | TGTGCCAGCAGCACAGGGGGGGATCAGCCCCAGCATTTT | CASSTGGDQPQHF
. | TRBJ1-2 | . | TRBV6-1 | TGTGCCAGCAGTGAACGGGGTCCCTATGGCTACACCTTC | CASSERGPYGYTF
. | TRBJ1-3 | . | TRBV29-1 | TGCAGCGTTGAAAAACAGACAAACACCATATATTTT | CSVEKQTNTIYF
. | TRBJ1-1 | . | TRBV6-2/TRBV6-3 | TGTGCCAGCAGTTTGGGCGCTGTGGCTTTCTTT | CASSLGAVAFF
. | TRBJ1-5 | . | TRBV2 | TGTGCCAGCAGCCCAAGAGGGGGTGGCAATCAGCCCCAGCATTTT | CASSPRGGGNQPQHF
. | TRBJ1-1 | TRBD1 | TRBV11-2 | TGTGCCAGCAGCCGCGAGGGACAGGTGAACACTGAAGCTTTCTTT | CASSREGQVNTEAFF
. | TRBJ1-2 | . | TRBV2 | TGTGCCACCCTAAAGGAGATCGGACACAGCTATGGCTACACCTTC | CATLKEIGHSYGYTF
. | TRBJ2-1 | . | TRBV4-3 | TGCGCCAGCAGCCAAGATCTTGGCGGGTCCTACAATGAGCAGTTCTTC | CASSQDLGGSYNEQFF
. | TRBJ1-4 | . | TRBV19 | TGTGCCAGTAGTATCGGTCCTGCGGCTAATGAAAAACTGTTTTTT | CASSIGPAANEKLFF
. | TRBJ1-3 | TRBD1 | TRBV9 | TGTGCCAGCAGCCCCTTTGACAGGGTTAGATCTGGAAACACCATATATTTT | CASSPFDRVRSGNTIYF